A single sample is the source of the 3 T cell receptor beta chains below, sequenced in a study of CD8 T cells in ankylosing spondylitis. TCRdb re-called the 5' RACE reads with MiXCR, one entry per CDR3 protein. Of about 200,000 distinct CDR3 sequences in the sample, about a quarter are singletons; the top ten hold less than 8.5%. Sequenced input: blood, either unsorted or a sorted T cell fraction (not recorded which). These receptors all come from a male donor with ankylosing spondylitis or in good health (not recorded which).

This clonotype has only a few counts. V is TRBV20-1 and J is TRBJ2-1; tentatively, D is TRBD2 (6 bases). Trimming left V 0 bases short and J 3 bases short, with 18 bases between. The CDR3 runs to 17 residues. Germline values: CDR1 DFQATT, CDR2 SNEGSKA (reference sequence). The CDR3 DNA sequence: TGCAGTGCTAGAGATTGGGCGACTAGGCAGGTCTACAATGAGCAGTTCTTC. Its protein product is CSARDWATRQVYNEQFF.

The sample holds a few counts of this clonotype. The rearrangement joins TRBV4-2 to TRBJ1-2; the D is unclear. The CDR3 loop spans 11 amino acids. V lost 0 bases, J lost 9 bases, and 5 bases lay in between. Germline values: CDR1 LGHNA, CDR2 YNFKEQ. CDR3 in DNA: TGTGCCAGCAGCCAAGAAGGCCGCTACACCTTC. Protein: CASSQEGRYTF.

Note on this clonotype: This could be a read error, since a much larger clone is one nucleotide away. This chain joins TRBV9 and TRBJ2-3, with no clear D. Trimming took off 3 bases at V and 5 bases at J, with 19 bases between the two ends. The germline V gene encodes CDR1 SGDLS and CDR2 YYNGEE. The CDR3 is 16 residues long. The CDR3 region has the DNA TGTGCCAGCAGCGCGGTCAGCAGTGTCGGCATAGATACGCAGTATTTT. Amino acids: CASSAVSSVGIDTQYF.